The source of this T cell receptor beta chain is a study of identical twins. TCRdb independently ran MiXCR on the 5' RACE reads; one entry per CDR3 protein. The repertoire holds hundreds of thousands of distinct CDR3 sequences, with less than 7% as singletons. Regarding the study as a whole: Researchers reported excess low generation probability among twin-shared out-of-frame alpha sequences. The same donors were not followed; conclusions instead depended on cross-sectional statistical analysis. With beta out-of-frame sequences, excess sharing by twins was weaker.

This clonotype was recorded a few times. Its antigen remains unknown. J was trimmed by 10 bases and V by 4 bases; bases with no gene match: 15. The length of the CDR3 is 16 residues. In germline, CDR1 is SGHDT, CDR2 YYEEEE. The sequencing input was naive T cells sorted from blood. The rearrangement uses TRBV5-6 and TRBJ1-1, with TRBD1 identical over 11 bases. The sequence was collected from a young man in good health. This CDR3 is CASSPRTGGAFGVAFF. The CDR3 nucleotides read TGTGCCAGCAGCCCCCGGACAGGGGGCGCATTCGGTGTAGCTTTCTTT.